A selection of T cell receptor beta chains follows, all from one sample in a study of cytomegalovirus exposure and HLA in healthy donors. The protocol was immunoSEQ multiplex PCR, while the TCRdb copy is restricted to in-frame clones and leaves out a portion. The data hold 130,000 or so clones, with around three quarters observed a single time. Sequencing was done on a sample of PBMCs. The receptors come from a man younger than 40 in good health and CMV-seronegative. CDR3s include the opening cysteine and the closing phenylalanine or tryptophan. A D gene is named only where the DNA matches it firmly. Clone size is shown for a subset of rows, as once, few, many or a class of expanded clone.

J,V,size,D,CDR3,DNA
TRBJ2-2,TRBV19,.,TRBD1,CASSIDRADRHTGELFF,TGTGCCAGTAGTATAGATCGGGCGGACAGGCACACCGGGGAGCTGTTTTTT
TRBJ2-1,TRBV19,.,.,CASSIGQGAGVAHNEQFF,TGTGCCAGTAGTATCGGGCAGGGGGCGGGAGTAGCCCACAATGAGCAGTTCTTC
TRBJ2-7,TRBV10-3,few,.,CAISDTYEQYF,TGTGCCATCAGTGACACCTACGAGCAGTACTTC
TRBJ2-6,TRBV2,.,.,CASRPRLAISGANVLTF,TGTGCCAGCAGACCGAGGCTAGCGATTTCTGGGGCCAACGTCCTGACTTTC
TRBJ2-1,TRBV5-1,.,TRBD2,CASSTSWGGSSYNEQFF,TGCGCCAGCTCCACATCTTGGGGGGGGAGTTCCTACAATGAGCAGTTCTTC
TRBJ1-1,TRBV7-2,.,.,CASSPQQLTEAFF,TGTGCCAGCAGCCCGCAACAGCTCACTGAAGCTTTCTTT
TRBJ1-2,TRBV29-1,.,.,CSVENGEGGYTF,TGCAGCGTTGAAAACGGGGAGGGGGGCTACACCTTC
TRBJ2-3,TRBV7-9,.,TRBD1,CASSPTFGDREGTDTQYF,TGTGCCAGCAGCCCCACGTTTGGAGACAGGGAAGGCACAGATACGCAGTATTTT
TRBJ1-1,TRBV5-8,.,TRBD1,CASSSLTGPTEAFF,TGTGCCAGCAGCTCGTTGACAGGGCCCACTGAAGCTTTCTTT
TRBJ2-1,TRBV7-7,.,TRBD2,CASSTGTTNEQFF,TGTGCTAGCAGCACCGGGACTACCAATGAGCAGTTCTTC
TRBJ2-5,TRBV7-9,.,.,CASSWGTLQETQYF,TGTGCCAGCAGCTGGGGGACACTCCAAGAGACCCAGTACTTC
TRBJ1-1,TRBV4-3,once,.,CASSQGRGSEAFF,TGCGCCAGCAGCCAGGGACGGGGGAGTGAAGCTTTCTTT
TRBJ2-5,TRBV5-1,.,.,CASSLLVGGGQETQYF,TGCGCCAGCAGCTTGTTGGTAGGGGGGGGTCAAGAGACCCAGTACTTC
TRBJ2-1,TRBV27,.,TRBD1,CASRPTGEERLEGYNEQFF,TGTGCCAGCAGGCCGACAGGGGAAGAGCGTTTGGAAGGTTACAATGAGCAGTTCTTC
TRBJ1-6,TRBV6-1,.,.,CASSEVPRGGSPLHF,TGTGCCAGCAGTGAAGTCCCGCGGGGGGGGTCACCCCTCCACTTT
TRBJ1-2,TRBV29-1,.,.,CSVHGVSYGYTF,TGCAGCGTTCACGGAGTCTCCTATGGCTACACCTTC
TRBJ2-7,TRBV7-9,.,TRBD1,CASSFLGTGPYEQYF,TGTGCCAGCAGCTTTCTCGGGACAGGGCCCTACGAGCAGTACTTC
TRBJ2-7,TRBV4-1,few,.,CASSQVGGALSYEQYF,TGCGCCAGCAGCCAAGTTGGGGGGGCTTTGTCCTACGAGCAGTACTTC
TRBJ1-2,TRBV7-2,few,TRBD1,CASSRITGEFYGYTF,TGTGCCAGCAGTCGAATTACAGGGGAATTCTATGGCTACACCTTC
TRBJ2-2,TRBV27,.,TRBD1,CASSQVTGRNTGELFF,TGTGCCAGCAGTCAGGTGACAGGGAGGAACACCGGGGAGCTGTTTTTT
TRBJ2-7,TRBV6-1,.,TRBD1,CASSENTFRDRGYEQYF,TGTGCCAGCAGTGAGAACACATTCCGGGACAGAGGATACGAGCAGTACTTC
TRBJ2-2,TRBV28,.,.,CASSLRRAPNTGELFF,TGTGCCAGCAGTTTAAGGAGAGCCCCTAACACCGGGGAGCTGTTTTTT
TRBJ1-5,TRBV11-2,.,TRBD1,CASSSGTVQGQPQHF,TGTGCCAGCAGCTCTGGGACAGTTCAAGGTCAGCCCCAGCATTTT
TRBJ1-5,TRBV28,.,.,CASSPGTKNQPQHF,TGTGCCAGCAGTCCCGGGACAAAGAATCAGCCCCAGCATTTT
TRBJ2-5,TRBV5-6,.,TRBD2,CASSYPGLAGEETQYF,TGTGCCAGCAGCTACCCGGGACTAGCGGGAGAAGAGACCCAGTACTTC
TRBJ2-7,TRBV7-2,.,.,CASSLVPSGTYEQYF,TGTGCCAGCAGCTTAGTCCCCTCGGGAACCTACGAGCAGTACTTC